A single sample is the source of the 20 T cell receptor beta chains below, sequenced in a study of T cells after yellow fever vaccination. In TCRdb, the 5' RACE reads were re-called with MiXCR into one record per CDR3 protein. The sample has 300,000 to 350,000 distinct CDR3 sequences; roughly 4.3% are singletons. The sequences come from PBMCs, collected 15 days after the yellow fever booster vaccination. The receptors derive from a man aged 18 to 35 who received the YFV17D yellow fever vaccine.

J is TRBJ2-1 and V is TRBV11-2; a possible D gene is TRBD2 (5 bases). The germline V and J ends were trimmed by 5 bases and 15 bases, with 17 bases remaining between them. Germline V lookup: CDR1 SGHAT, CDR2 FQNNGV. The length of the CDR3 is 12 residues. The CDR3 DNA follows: TGTGCCAGCAGCCATGTGGAGAGGGAGTTGTTCTTC. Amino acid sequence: CASSHVERELFF.

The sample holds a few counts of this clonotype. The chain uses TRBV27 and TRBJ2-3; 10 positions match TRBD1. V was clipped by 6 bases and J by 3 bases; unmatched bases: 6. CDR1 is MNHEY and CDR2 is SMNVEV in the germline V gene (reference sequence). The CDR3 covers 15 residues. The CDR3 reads CASSPGTGATDTQYF. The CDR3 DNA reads TGTGCCAGCAGCCCCGGGACAGGGGCGACAGATACGCAGTATTTT.

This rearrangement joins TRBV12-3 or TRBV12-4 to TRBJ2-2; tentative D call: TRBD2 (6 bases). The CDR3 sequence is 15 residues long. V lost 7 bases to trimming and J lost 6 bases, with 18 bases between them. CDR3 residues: CASTLTGGWAGELFF. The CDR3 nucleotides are TGTGCCAGCACCCTTACCGGGGGATGGGCCGGGGAGCTGTTTTTT.

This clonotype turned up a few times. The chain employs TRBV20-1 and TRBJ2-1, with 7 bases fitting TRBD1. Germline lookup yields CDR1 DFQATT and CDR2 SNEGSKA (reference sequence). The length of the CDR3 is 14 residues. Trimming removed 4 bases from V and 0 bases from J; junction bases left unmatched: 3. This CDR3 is CSATGQVSYNEQFF. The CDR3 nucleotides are TGCAGTGCTACTGGACAGGTCTCCTACAATGAGCAGTTCTTC.

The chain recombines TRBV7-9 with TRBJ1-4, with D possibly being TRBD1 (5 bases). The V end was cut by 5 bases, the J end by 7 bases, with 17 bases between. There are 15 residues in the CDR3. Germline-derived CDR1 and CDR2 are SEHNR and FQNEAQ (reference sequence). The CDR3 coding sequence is TGTGCCAGCAGCCCTGGGGCAGGGTCAGGTGAAAAACTGTTTTTT. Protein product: CASSPGAGSGEKLFF.

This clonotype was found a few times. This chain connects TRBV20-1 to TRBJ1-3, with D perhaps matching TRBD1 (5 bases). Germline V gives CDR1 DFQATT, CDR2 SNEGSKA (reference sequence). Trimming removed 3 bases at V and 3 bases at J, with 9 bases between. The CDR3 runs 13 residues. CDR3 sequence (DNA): TGCAGTGCTAGTAAGCAGGGTGGAAACACCATATATTTT. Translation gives CSASKQGGNTIYF.

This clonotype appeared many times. CDR3 sequence reads: CASSKDRGNYGYTF. CDR3 coding DNA: TGTGCCAGCAGCAAGGACAGGGGAAACTATGGCTACACCTTC. The chain is built from TRBV7-3 and TRBJ1-2; 9 nucleotides line up with TRBD1. Germline V CDR1 and CDR2: SGHTA, FQGTGA. This CDR3 is built from 14 residues. With 5 bases clipped from V and 2 bases from J, the junction kept 3 bases outside the gene matches.

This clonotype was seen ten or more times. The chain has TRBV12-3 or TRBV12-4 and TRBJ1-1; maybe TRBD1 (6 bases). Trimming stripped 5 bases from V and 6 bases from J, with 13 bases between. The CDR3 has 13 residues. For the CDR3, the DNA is TGTGCCAGCAGTGTTGGACAGTATCCTGAAGCTTTCTTT. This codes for CASSVGQYPEAFF.

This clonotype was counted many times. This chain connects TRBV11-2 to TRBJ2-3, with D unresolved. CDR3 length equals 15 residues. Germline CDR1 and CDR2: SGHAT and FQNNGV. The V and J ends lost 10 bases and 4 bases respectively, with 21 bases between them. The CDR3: CAILPSTSVADTQYF. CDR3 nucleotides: TGTGCCATCCTCCCTTCGACGAGCGTCGCAGATACGCAGTATTTT.

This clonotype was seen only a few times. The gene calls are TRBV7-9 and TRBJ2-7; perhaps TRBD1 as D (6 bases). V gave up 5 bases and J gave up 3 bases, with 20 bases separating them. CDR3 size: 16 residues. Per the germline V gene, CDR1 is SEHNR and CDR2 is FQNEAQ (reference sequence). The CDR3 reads CASSAPGGRRNYEQYF. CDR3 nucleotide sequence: TGTGCCAGCAGCGCACCTGGGGGCAGGCGAAACTACGAGCAGTACTTC.

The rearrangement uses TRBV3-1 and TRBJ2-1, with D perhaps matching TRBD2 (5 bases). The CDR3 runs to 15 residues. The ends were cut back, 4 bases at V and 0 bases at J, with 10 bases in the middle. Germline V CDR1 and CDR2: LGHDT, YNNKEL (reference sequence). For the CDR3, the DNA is TGTGCCAGCAGCCCTCACGGGGACTCCTACAATGAGCAGTTCTTC. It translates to CASSPHGDSYNEQFF.

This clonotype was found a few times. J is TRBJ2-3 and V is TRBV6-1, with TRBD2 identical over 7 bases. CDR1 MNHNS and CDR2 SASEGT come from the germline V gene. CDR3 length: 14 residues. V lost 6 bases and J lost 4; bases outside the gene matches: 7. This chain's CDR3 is CASRPPGGADTQYF. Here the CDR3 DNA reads TGTGCCAGCAGACCCCCGGGGGGAGCAGATACGCAGTATTTT.

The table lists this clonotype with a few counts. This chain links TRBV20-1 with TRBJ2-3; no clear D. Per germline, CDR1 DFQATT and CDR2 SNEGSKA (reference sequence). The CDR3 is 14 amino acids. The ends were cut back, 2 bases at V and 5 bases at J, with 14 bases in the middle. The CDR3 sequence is CSARLGRQEDTQYF. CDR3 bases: TGCAGTGCTAGATTGGGTAGGCAGGAAGATACGCAGTATTTT.

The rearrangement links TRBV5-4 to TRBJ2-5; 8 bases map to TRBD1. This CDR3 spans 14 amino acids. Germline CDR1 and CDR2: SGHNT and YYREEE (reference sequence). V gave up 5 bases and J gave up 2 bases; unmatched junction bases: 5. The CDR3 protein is CASSIRTGQETQYF. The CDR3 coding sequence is TGTGCCAGCAGTATTCGGACAGGGCAAGAGACCCAGTACTTC.

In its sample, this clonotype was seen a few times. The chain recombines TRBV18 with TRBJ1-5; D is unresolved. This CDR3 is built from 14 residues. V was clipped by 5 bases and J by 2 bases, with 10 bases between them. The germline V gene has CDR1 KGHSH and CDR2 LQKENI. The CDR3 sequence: CASSGGRRNQPQHF. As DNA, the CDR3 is TGTGCCAGCTCAGGTGGTCGGCGCAATCAGCCCCAGCATTTT.

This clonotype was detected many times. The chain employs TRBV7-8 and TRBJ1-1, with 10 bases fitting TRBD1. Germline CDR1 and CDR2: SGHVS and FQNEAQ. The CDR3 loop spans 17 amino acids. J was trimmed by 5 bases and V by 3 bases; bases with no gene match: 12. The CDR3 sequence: CASSLAGTGERRTEAFF. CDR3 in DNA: TGTGCCAGCAGCTTGGCCGGGACAGGGGAACGAAGGACTGAAGCTTTCTTT.

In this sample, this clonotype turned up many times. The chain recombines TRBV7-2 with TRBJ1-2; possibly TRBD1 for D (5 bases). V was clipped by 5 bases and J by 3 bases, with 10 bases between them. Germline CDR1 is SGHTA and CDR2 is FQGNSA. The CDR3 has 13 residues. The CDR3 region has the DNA TGTGCCAGCAGCGCAGGGATACACTATGGCTACACCTTC. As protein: CASSAGIHYGYTF.

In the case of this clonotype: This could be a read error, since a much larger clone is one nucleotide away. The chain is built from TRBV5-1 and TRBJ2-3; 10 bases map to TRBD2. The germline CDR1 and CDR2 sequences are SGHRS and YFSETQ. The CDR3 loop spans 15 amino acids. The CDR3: CASSGTSAYTDTHYF. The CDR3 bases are TGCGCCAGCAGCGGGACTAGCGCGTACACAGATACGCACTATTTT.

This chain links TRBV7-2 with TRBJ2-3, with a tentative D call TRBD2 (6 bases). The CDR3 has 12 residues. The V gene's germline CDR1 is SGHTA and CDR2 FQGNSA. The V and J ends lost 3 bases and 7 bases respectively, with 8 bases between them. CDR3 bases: TGTGCCAGCAGCTTGCGGGGAAATACGCAGTATTTT. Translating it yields CASSLRGNTQYF.

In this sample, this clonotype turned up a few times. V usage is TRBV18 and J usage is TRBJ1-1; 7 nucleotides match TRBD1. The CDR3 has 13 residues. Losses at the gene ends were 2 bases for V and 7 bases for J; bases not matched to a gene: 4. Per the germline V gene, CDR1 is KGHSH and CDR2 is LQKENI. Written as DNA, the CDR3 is TGTGCCAGCTCACCAGACAGGGCCCATGAAGCTTTCTTT. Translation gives CASSPDRAHEAFF.